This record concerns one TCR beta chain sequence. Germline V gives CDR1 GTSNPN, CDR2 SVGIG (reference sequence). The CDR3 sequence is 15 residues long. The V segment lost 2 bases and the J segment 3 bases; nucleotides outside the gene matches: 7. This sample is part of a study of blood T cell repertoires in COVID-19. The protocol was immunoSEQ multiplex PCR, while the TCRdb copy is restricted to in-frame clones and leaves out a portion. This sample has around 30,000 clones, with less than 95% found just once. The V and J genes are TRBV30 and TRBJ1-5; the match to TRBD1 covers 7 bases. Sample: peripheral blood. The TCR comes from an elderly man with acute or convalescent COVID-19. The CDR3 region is CAWSPLTGDNQPQHF. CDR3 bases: TGTGCCTGGAGTCCTCTCACAGGGGACAATCAGCCCCAGCATTTT.